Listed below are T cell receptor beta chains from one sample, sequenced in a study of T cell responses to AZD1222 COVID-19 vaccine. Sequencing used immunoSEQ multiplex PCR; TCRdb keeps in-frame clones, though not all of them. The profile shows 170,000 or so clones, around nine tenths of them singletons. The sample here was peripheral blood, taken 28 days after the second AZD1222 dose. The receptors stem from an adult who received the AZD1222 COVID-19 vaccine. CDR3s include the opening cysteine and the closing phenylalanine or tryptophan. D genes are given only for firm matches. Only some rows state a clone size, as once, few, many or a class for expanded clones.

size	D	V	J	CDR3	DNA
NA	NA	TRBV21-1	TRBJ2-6	CASSKPGTGGCGANVLTF	TGTGCCAGCAGCAAACCCGGGACAGGGGGCTGTGGGGCCAACGTCCTGACTTTC
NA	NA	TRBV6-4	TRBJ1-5	CASSREGNQPQHF	TGTGCCAGTTCCAGGGAAGGGAATCAGCCCCAGCATTTT
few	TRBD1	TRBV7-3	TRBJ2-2	CASSLNPGGLAGELFF	TGTGCCAGCAGCTTAAATCCAGGGGGATTGGCCGGGGAGCTGTTTTTT
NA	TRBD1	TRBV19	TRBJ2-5	CASSIGTGLRETQYF	TGTGCCAGTAGTATCGGGACAGGGCTTAGAGAGACCCAGTACTTC
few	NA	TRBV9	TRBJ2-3	CASSVIPAYTDTQYF	TGTGCCAGCAGCGTTATCCCGGCCTACACAGATACGCAGTATTTT
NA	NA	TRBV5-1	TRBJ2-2	CASSPLEANTGELFF	TGCGCCAGCAGCCCCCTGGAGGCCAACACCGGGGAGCTGTTTTTT
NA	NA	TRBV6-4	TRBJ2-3	CASSDGHRTDTQYF	TGTGCCAGCAGTGACGGTCACAGAACAGATACGCAGTATTTT
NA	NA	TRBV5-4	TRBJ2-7	CASSLLGAQQKQYF	TGTGCCAGCAGCTTGTTGGGGGCGCAGCAGAAGCAGTACTTC
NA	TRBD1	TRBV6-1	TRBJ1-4	CASREQGANEKLFF	TGTGCCAGCAGGGAACAGGGGGCTAATGAAAAACTGTTTTTT
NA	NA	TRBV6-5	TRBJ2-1	CASSPGGHYNEQFF	TGTGCCAGCAGTCCGGGGGGCCATTACAATGAGCAGTTCTTC
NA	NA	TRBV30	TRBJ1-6	CAWRTGSYNSPLHF	TGTGCCTGGAGGACAGGCTCCTATAATTCACCCCTCCACTTT
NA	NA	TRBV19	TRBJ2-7	CASSISAGPYEQYF	TGTGCCAGTAGTATTAGTGCGGGGCCCTACGAGCAGTACTTC
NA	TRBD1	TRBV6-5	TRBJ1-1	CASTGTGVGNTEAFF	TGTGCCAGCACTGGGACAGGGGTGGGGAACACTGAAGCTTTCTTT
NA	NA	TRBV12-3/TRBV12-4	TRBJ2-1	CASSLSRVNEQFF	TGTGCCAGCAGTTTATCTAGGGTAAATGAGCAGTTCTTC
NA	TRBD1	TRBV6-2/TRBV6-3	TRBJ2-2	CASSPQGLNTGELFF	TGTGCCAGCAGTCCACAGGGGTTGAACACCGGGGAGCTGTTTTTT
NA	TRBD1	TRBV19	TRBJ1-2	CASSPGTALIYGYTF	TGTGCCAGTAGTCCCGGGACAGCCCTCATCTATGGCTACACCTTC
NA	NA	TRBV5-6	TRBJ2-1	CASSSQINEQFF	TGTGCCAGCAGCTCTCAGATCAATGAGCAGTTCTTC
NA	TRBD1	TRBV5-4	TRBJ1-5	CASSLGDRGSNQPQHF	TGTGCCAGCAGCTTGGGGGACAGGGGTAGCAATCAGCCCCAGCATTTT
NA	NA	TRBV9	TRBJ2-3	CASSSRDTFTDTQYF	TGTGCCAGCAGCAGCCGGGACACATTCACAGATACGCAGTATTTT
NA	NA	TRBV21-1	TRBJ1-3	CASSKPTGGTGNTIYF	TGTGCCAGCAGCAAGCCGACAGGGGGCACGGGAAACACCATATATTTT
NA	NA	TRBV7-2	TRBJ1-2	CASSPQDGFRYGYTF	TGTGCCAGCAGCCCCCAGGACGGATTTCGTTATGGCTACACCTTC
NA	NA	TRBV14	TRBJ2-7	CASSNAYEQYF	TGTGCCAGCAGCAATGCCTACGAGCAGTACTTC
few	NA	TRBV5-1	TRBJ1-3	CASSLERSHSGNTIYF	TGCGCCAGCAGCTTGGAGCGCAGTCACTCTGGAAACACCATATATTTT
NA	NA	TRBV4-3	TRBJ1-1	CASSQDRTAYTEAFF	TGCGCCAGCAGCCAAGATAGGACGGCCTACACTGAAGCTTTCTTT
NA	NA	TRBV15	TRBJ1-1	CATSRTYMNTEAFF	TGTGCCACCAGCAGGACATATATGAACACTGAAGCTTTCTTT
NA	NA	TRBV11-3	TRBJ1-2	CASSLKFGTATGYTF	TGTGCCAGCAGCCTAAAATTCGGGACCGCCACTGGCTACACCTTC
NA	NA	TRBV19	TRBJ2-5	CASSKQQQETQYF	TGTGCCAGTAGTAAACAGCAACAAGAGACCCAGTACTTC
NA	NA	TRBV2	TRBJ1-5	CASICSNQPQHF	TGTGCCAGCATCTGTAGCAATCAGCCCCAGCATTTT
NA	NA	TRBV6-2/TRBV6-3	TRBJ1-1	CASSYVGGRTEAFF	TGTGCCAGCAGTTACGTAGGGGGGAGAACTGAAGCTTTCTTT
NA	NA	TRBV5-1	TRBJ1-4	CASSLETNTEKLFF	TGCGCCAGCAGCTTGGAGACAAACACTGAAAAACTGTTTTTT
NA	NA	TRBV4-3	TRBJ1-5	CASSQDLGSQPQHF	TGCGCCAGCAGCCAAGATTTGGGGTCTCAGCCCCAGCATTTT
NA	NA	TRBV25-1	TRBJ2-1	CASSDPPLNEQFF	TGTGCCAGCAGTGATCCTCCCCTCAATGAGCAGTTCTTC
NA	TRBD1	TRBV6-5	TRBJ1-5	CASSDPQGGYQPQHF	TGTGCCAGCAGCGATCCTCAGGGGGGTTATCAGCCCCAGCATTTT
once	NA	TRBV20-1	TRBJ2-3	CSAPSVDTQYF	TGCAGTGCCCCTAGCGTCGATACGCAGTATTTT
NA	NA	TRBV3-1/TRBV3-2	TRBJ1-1	CASSQGGGVAFF	TGTGCCAGCAGCCAAGGGGGCGGGGTAGCTTTCTTT
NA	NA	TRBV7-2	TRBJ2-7	CASSPNLGGREQYF	TGTGCCAGCAGCCCCAACCTGGGGGGGCGCGAGCAGTACTTC
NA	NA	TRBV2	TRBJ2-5	CASFRAPRETQYF	TGTGCCAGCTTTAGGGCCCCCCGAGAGACCCAGTACTTC
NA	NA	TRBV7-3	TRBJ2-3	CASSLPGADTQYF	TGTGCCAGCAGCTTACCAGGGGCAGATACGCAGTATTTT
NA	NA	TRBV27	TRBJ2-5	CASSSSRPVVGATQYF	NA
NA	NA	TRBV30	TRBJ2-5	CAWMWGAQETQYF	TGTGCCTGGATGTGGGGAGCCCAAGAGACCCAGTACTTC
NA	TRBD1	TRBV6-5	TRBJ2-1	CASSANRDRGEQFF	TGTGCCAGCAGCGCGAACCGGGACAGGGGTGAGCAGTTCTTC
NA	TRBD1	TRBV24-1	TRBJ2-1	CATSDPGQVWFF	TGTGCCACCAGTGATCCCGGACAGGTGTGGTTCTTC
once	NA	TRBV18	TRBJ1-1	CASSPSLPGQLNTEAFF	TGTGCCAGCTCACCTTCTTTACCCGGACAGCTAAACACTGAAGCTTTCTTT
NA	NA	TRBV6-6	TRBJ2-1	CASSPLSSSNEQFF	TGTGCCAGCAGTCCCCTCAGCAGCAGCAATGAGCAGTTCTTC
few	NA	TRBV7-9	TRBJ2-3	CASSHYRDTTSTDTQYF	TGTGCCAGCAGCCACTACAGGGACACTACTAGCACAGATACGCAGTATTTT
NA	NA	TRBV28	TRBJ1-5	CASRQPGRGNQPQHF	TGTGCCAGCAGACAACCGGGGCGCGGCAATCAGCCCCAGCATTTT
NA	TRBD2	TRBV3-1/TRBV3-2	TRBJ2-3	CASSQTTSGGRDTQYF	TGTGCCAGCAGCCAAACGACTAGCGGGGGACGAGATACGCAGTATTTT
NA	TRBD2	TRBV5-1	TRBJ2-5	CASGLAGQETQYF	TGCGCCAGCGGCCTAGCGGGCCAAGAGACCCAGTACTTC
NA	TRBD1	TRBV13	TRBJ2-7	CASRSGTGGYEQYF	TGTGCCAGCAGGTCCGGGACAGGGGGCTACGAGCAGTACTTC
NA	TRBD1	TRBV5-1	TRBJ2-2	CASSRQGRDTGELFF	TGCGCCAGCAGCCGACAGGGAAGGGACACCGGGGAGCTGTTTTTT
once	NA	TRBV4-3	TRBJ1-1	CASSQVAGNTEAFF	TGCGCCAGCAGCCAAGTGGCGGGGAACACTGAAGCTTTCTTT
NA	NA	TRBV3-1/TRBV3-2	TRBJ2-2	CASSQGGGGELFF	TGTGCCAGCAGCCAAGGGGGAGGAGGGGAGCTGTTTTTT
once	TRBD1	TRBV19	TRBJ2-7	CASSIGQGAVYEQYF	TGTGCCAGTAGTATAGGGCAGGGGGCGGTCTACGAGCAGTACTTC
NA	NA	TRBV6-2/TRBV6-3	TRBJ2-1	CASSFRGASGEQFF	TGTGCCAGCAGTTTCAGGGGGGCGAGCGGTGAGCAGTTCTTC
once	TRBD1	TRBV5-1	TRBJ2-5	CASSTDGQGLGETQYF	TGCGCCAGCAGCACCGATGGACAGGGTCTAGGGGAGACCCAGTACTTC
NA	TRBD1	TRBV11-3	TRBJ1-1	CASSSGQGGTEAFF	TGTGCCAGCAGCTCGGGACAGGGCGGGACTGAAGCTTTCTTT
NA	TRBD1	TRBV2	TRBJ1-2	CASSPLGQGPSRSNYGYTF	TGTGCCAGCAGTCCCCTCGGACAGGGCCCATCGCGCTCTAACTATGGCTACACCTTC
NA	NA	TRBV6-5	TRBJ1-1	CASSWTGNTEAFF	TGTGCCAGCAGTTGGACGGGAAACACTGAAGCTTTCTTT
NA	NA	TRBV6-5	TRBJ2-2	CASKEGGIGELFF	TGTGCCAGCAAAGAGGGGGGAATCGGGGAGCTGTTTTTT